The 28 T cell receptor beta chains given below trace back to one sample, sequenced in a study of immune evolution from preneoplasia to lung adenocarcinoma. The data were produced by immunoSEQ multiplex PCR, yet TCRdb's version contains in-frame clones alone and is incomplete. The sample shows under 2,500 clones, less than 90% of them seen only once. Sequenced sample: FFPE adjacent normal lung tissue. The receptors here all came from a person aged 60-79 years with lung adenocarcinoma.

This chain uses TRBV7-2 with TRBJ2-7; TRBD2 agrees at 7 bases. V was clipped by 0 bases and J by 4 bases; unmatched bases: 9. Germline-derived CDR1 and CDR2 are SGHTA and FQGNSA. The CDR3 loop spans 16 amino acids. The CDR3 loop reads CASSLAGASGRYEQYF. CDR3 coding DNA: TGTGCCAGCAGCTTAGCTGGCGCTAGCGGTAGATACGAGCAGTACTTC.

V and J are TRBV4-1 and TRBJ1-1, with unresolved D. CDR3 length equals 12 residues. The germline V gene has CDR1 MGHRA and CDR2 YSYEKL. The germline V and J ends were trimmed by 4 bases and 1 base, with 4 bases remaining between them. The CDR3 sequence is CASSLGNTEAFF. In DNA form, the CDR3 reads TGCGCCAGCAGCCTAGGGAACACTGAAGCTTTCTTT.

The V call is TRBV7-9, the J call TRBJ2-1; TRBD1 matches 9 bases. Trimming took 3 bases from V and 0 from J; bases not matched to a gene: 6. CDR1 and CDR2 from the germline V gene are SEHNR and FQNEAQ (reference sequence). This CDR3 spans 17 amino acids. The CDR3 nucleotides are TGTGCCAGCAGCTTTCGGACAGGGGCAAACTCCTACAATGAGCAGTTCTTC. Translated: CASSFRTGANSYNEQFF. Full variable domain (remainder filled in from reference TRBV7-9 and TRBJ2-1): DTGVSQNPRHKITKRGQNVTFRCDPISEHNRLYWYRQTLGQGPEFLTYFQNEAQLEKSRLLSDRFSAERPKGSFSTLEIQRTEQGDSAMYLCASSFRTGANSYNEQFFGPGTRLTVL.

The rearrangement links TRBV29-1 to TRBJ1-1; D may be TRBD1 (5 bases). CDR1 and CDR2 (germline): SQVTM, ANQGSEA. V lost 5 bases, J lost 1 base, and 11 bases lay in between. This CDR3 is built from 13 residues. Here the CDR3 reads CSVTRQWNTEAFF. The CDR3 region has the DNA TGCAGCGTTACAAGACAGTGGAACACTGAAGCTTTCTTT.

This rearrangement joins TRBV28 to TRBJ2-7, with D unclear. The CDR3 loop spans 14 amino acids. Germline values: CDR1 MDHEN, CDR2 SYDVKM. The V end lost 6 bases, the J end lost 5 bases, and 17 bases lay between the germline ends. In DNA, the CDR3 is TGTGCCAGCAGCCCCGCGCCCTTAACCCACGAGCAGTACTTC. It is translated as CASSPAPLTHEQYF.

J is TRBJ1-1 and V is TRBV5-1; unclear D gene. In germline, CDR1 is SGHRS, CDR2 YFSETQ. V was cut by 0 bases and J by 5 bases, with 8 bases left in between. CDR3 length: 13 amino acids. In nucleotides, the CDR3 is TGCGCCAGCAGCTTGGTAGGGAGGACTGAAGCTTTCTTT. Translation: CASSLVGRTEAFF.

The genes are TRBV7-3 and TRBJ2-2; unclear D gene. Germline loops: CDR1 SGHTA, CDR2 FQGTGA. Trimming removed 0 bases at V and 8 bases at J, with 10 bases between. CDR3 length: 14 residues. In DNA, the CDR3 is TGTGCCAGCAGCTTAACTGCAGCTACGGGGGAGCTGTTTTTT. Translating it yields CASSLTAATGELFF.

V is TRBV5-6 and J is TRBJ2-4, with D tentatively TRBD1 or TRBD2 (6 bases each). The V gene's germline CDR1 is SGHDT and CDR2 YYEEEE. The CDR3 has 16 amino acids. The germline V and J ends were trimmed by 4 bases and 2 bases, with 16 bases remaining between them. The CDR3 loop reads CASSRPGGWTKNIQYF. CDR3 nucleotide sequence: TGTGCCAGCAGCCGCCCCGGGGGCTGGACCAAAAACATTCAGTACTTC.

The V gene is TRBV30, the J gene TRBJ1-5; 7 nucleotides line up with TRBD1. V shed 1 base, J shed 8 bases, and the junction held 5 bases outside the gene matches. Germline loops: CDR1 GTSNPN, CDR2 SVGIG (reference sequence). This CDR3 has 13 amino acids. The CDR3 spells CAWSGQGEEPQHF. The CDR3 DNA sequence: TGTGCCTGGAGTGGACAGGGAGAAGAGCCCCAGCATTTT.

CDR3 sequence (DNA): TGTGCCAGCAGCCCCGCCGGAGAGAATCCCTACGAGCAGTACTTC. Translated, it gives CASSPAGENPYEQYF. The V gene is TRBV7-9, the J gene TRBJ2-7; unclear D gene. Germline CDR1 and CDR2: SEHNR and FQNEAQ (reference sequence). V was cut by 5 bases and J by 2 bases, with 16 bases left in between. The CDR3 is made up of 15 amino acids.

CDR3 coding DNA: TGTGCCAGCAGTTACGGGGGGGACAATGAGCAGTTCTTC. Protein product: CASSYGGDNEQFF. This rearrangement joins TRBV7-6 to TRBJ2-1; 8 bases match TRBD2. V dropped 6 bases and J dropped 5; count of bases not matched to a gene: 3. Germline lookup yields CDR1 SGHVS and CDR2 FNYEAQ. This CDR3 region has 13 residues.

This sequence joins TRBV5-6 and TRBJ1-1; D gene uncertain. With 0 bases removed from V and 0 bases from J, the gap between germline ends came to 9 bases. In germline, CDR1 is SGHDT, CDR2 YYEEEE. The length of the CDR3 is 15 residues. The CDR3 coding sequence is TGTGCCAGCAGCTTGGCCCGTCCTATGAACACTGAAGCTTTCTTT. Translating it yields CASSLARPMNTEAFF. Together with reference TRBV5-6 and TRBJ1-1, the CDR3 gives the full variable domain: DAGVTQSPTHLIKTRGQQVTLRCSPKSGHDTVSWYQQALGQGPQFIFQYYEEEERQRGNFPDRFSGHQFPNYSSELNVNALLLGDSALYLCASSLARPMNTEAFFGQGTRLTVV.

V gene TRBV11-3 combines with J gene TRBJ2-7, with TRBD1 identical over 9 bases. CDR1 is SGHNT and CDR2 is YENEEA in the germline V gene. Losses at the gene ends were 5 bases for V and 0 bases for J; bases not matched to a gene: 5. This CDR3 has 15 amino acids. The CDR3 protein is CASSLRTGASYEQYF. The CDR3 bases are TGTGCCAGCAGCCTCAGGACAGGGGCCTCCTACGAGCAGTACTTC.

In DNA, the CDR3 is TGTGCCAGCAGTGCGACAGAGAACACTGAAGCTTTCTTT. This sequence encodes CASSATENTEAFF. The chain has TRBV6-5 and TRBJ1-1; a possible D gene is TRBD1 (5 bases). The germline V gene encodes CDR1 MNHEY and CDR2 SVGAGI. With 5 bases removed from V and 1 base from J, the gap between germline ends came to 8 bases. The CDR3 consists of 13 residues.

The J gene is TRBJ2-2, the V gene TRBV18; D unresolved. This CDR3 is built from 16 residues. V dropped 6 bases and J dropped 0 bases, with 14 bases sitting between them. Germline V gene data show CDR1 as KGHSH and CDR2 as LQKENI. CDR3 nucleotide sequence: TGTGCCAGCTCCCCGGACCTAAAGTCGAACACCGGGGAGCTGTTTTTT. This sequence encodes CASSPDLKSNTGELFF.

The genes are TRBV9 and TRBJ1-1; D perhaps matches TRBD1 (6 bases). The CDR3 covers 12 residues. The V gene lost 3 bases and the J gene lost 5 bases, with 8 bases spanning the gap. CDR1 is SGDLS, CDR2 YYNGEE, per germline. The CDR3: CASSAGQTEAFF. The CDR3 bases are TGTGCCAGCAGCGCGGGACAAACTGAAGCTTTCTTT.

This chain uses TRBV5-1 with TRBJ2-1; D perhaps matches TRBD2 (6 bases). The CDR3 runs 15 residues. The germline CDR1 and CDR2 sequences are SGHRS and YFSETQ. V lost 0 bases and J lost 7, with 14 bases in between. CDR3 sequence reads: CASSLGTTPRNEQFF. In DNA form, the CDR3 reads TGCGCCAGCAGCTTGGGGACTACTCCCCGGAATGAGCAGTTCTTC.

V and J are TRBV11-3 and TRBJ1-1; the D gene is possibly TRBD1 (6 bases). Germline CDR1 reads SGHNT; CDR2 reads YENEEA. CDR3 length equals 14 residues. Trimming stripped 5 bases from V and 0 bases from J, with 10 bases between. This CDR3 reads CASSPDSLNTEAFF. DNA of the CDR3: TGTGCCAGCAGCCCGGACAGCTTGAACACTGAAGCTTTCTTT.

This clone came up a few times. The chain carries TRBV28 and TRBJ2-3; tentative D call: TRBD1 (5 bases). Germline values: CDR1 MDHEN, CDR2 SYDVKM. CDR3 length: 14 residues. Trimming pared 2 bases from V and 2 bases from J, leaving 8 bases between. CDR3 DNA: TGTGCCAGCAGTTTAACGGACAACACAGATACGCAGTATTTT. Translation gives CASSLTDNTDTQYF.

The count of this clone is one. The CDR3 spells CASSPQGVEPQHF. DNA for the CDR3: TGTGCCAGCTCACCACAGGGGGTTGAGCCCCAGCATTTT. The rearrangement links TRBV18 to TRBJ1-5, with D possibly TRBD1 on 6 matching bases. The germline V gene has CDR1 KGHSH and CDR2 LQKENI. The CDR3 loop spans 13 amino acids. V was cut by 1 base and J by 8 bases, with 9 bases left in between.

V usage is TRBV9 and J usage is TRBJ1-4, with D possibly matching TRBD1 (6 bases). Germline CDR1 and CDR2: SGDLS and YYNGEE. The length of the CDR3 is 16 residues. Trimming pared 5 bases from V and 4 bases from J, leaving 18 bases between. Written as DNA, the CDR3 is TGTGCCAGCAGTCTCGGGGGGAACAGGGTTAATGAAAAACTGTTTTTT. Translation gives CASSLGGNRVNEKLFF. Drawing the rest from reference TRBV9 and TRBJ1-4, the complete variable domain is DSGVTQTPKHLITATGQRVTLRCSPRSGDLSVYWYQQSLDQGLQFLIQYYNGEERAKGNILERFSAQQFPDLHSELNLSSLELGDSALYFCASSLGGNRVNEKLFFGSGTQLSVL.

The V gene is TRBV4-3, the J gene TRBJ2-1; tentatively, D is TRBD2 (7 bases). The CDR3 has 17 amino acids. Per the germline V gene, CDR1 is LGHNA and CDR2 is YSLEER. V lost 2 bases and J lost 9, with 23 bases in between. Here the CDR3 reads CASSQNLGGAGVGEQFF. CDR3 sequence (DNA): TGCGCCAGCAGCCAAAACCTGGGGGGGGCAGGAGTGGGTGAGCAGTTCTTC.

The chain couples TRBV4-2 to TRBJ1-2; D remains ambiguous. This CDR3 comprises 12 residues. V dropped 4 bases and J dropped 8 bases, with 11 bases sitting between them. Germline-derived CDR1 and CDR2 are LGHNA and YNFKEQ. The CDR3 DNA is TGTGCCAGCAGCCTCGCTCAAGGGGGCTACACCTTC. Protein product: CASSLAQGGYTF.

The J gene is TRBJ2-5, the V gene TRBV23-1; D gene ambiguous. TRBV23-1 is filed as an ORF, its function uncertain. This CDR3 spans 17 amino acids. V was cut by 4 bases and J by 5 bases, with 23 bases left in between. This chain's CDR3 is CASSPRHAPGEVETQYF. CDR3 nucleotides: TGCGCCAGCAGTCCACGACATGCACCGGGCGAGGTTGAGACCCAGTACTTC.

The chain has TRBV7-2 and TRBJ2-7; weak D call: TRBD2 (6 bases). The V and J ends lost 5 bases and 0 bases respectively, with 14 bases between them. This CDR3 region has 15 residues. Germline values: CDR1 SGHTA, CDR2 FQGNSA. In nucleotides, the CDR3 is TGTGCCAGCAGCACCCTAAATAGCGGCTCCTACGAGCAGTACTTC. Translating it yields CASSTLNSGSYEQYF.

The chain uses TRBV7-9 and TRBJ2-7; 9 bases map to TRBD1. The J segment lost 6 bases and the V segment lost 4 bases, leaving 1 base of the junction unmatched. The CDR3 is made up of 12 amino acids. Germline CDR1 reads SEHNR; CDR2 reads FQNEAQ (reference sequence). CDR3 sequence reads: CASSSTGGEQYF. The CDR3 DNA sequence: TGTGCCAGCAGCTCGACAGGGGGCGAGCAGTACTTC.

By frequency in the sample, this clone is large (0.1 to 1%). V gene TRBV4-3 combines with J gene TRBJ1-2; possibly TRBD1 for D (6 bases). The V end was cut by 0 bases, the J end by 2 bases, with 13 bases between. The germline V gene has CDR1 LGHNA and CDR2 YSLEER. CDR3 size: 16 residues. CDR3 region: CASSQDRGTPNYGYTF. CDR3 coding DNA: TGCGCCAGCAGCCAAGACAGGGGAACCCCCAACTATGGCTACACCTTC.

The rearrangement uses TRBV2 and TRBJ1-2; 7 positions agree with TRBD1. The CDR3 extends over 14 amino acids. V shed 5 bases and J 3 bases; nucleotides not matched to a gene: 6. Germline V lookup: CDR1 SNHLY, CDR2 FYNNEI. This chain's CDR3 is CASSSLQGDYGYTF. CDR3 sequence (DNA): TGTGCCAGCAGTTCCTTGCAGGGGGACTATGGCTACACCTTC.